One sample yielded the 21 T cell receptor beta chains listed below, sequenced in a study of shared clonotypes between healthy human individuals. Sequencing was performed with immunoSEQ multiplex PCR; in TCRdb, only in-frame clones are kept and a portion is missing. The data hold under 1 million clones, with about 96% observed a single time. Positively selected for CCR7, the CD45RO-negative cells used as naive CD8 cells excluded terminally differentiated effector memory CD45RA+ cells. Sequencing was carried out using naive CD8+ T cells sorted from blood. The receptors shown here come from a man aged 30 to 39 in good health.

The chain couples TRBV11-3 to TRBJ2-1, with 10 bases matching TRBD2. V trimming: 5 bases; J trimming: 3 bases; junction bases outside the gene matches: 4. CDR1 and CDR2 (germline): SGHNT, YENEEA. The CDR3 length is 15 residues. The CDR3 reads CASSKTSGLYNEQFF. The DNA for the CDR3 is TGTGCCAGCAGCAAGACTAGCGGGCTCTACAATGAGCAGTTCTTC.

V usage is TRBV11-2 and J usage is TRBJ2-7, with TRBD1 identical over 7 bases. The V segment lost 5 bases and the J segment 3 bases; nucleotides outside the gene matches: 16. The CDR3 extends over 17 amino acids. Germline loops: CDR1 SGHAT, CDR2 FQNNGV. The CDR3 region is CASSPEGTAQRLYEQYF. The CDR3 DNA reads as TGTGCCAGCAGCCCCGAGGGGACAGCACAACGACTCTACGAGCAGTACTTC. Full variable domain (remainder filled in from reference TRBV11-2 and TRBJ2-7): EAGVAQSPRYKIIEKRQSVAFWCNPISGHATLYWYQQILGQGPKLLIQFQNNGVVDDSQLPKDRFSAERLKGVDSTLKIQPAKLEDSAVYLCASSPEGTAQRLYEQYFGPGTRLTVT.

The chain's CDR3 is CAISEGVAGELFF. The CDR3 DNA is TGTGCCATCAGTGAAGGTGTAGCCGGGGAGCTGTTTTTT. This rearrangement joins TRBV10-3 to TRBJ2-2; D is unresolved. This CDR3 comprises 13 residues. CDR1 and CDR2 (germline): ENHRY, SYGVKD. Trimming removed 3 bases from V and 6 bases from J, with 8 bases in between.

This chain connects TRBV5-5 to TRBJ2-3; the D is unclear. CDR1 and CDR2 from the germline V gene are SGHKS and YYEKEE (reference sequence). The CDR3 length is 15 residues. Trimming pared 0 bases from V and 0 bases from J, leaving 8 bases between. CDR3 nucleotide sequence: TGTGCCAGCAGCTTGGGGTCCACTAGCACAGATACGCAGTATTTT. Translating gives CASSLGSTSTDTQYF.

The genes are TRBV4-1 and TRBJ2-7, with D possibly TRBD1 on 6 matching bases. The V gene's germline CDR1 is MGHRA and CDR2 YSYEKL. The CDR3 has 13 residues. Trimming cost V 8 bases and J 7 bases, with 18 bases left between them. The CDR3 DNA follows: TGCGCCAGCTCCGCGGCAGGGGCGAAAGAGCAGTACTTC. Its protein product is CASSAAGAKEQYF.

The V and J genes are TRBV5-5 and TRBJ2-1; TRBD1 aligns across 7 bases. J was trimmed by 2 bases and V by 7 bases; bases with no gene match: 9. Germline V CDR1 and CDR2: SGHKS, YYEKEE (reference sequence). CDR3 size: 15 residues. The chain's CDR3 is CASELRQGTYNEQFF. Here the CDR3 DNA reads TGTGCCAGCGAGCTTCGACAGGGCACCTACAATGAGCAGTTCTTC.

The J gene is TRBJ2-1, the V gene TRBV13, with D unclear. Germline V CDR1 and CDR2: PRHDT, FYEKMQ (reference sequence). Between the trimmed V and J ends, which lost 1 base and 3 bases, there was a span of 4 bases. This CDR3 spans 13 amino acids. CDR3 DNA: TGTGCCAGCAGCTTAGACAGCTACAATGAGCAGTTCTTC. Translated, it gives CASSLDSYNEQFF.

The chain joins TRBV7-8 to TRBJ1-1; tentatively, D is TRBD1 (5 bases). Germline values: CDR1 SGHVS, CDR2 FQNEAQ. This CDR3 is 15 amino acids long. V was shortened by 1 base and J by 11 bases, with 20 bases between the two germline ends. The CDR3, as DNA: TGTGCCAGCAGCTTAGTTAGTGGGGCCCCGGTAGGGGCTTTCTTT. Encoded protein: CASSLVSGAPVGAFF.

The J gene is TRBJ1-2, the V gene TRBV7-9; D possibly corresponds to TRBD1 (6 bases). V lost 6 bases to trimming and J lost 4 bases, with 18 bases between them. Germline assignment: CDR1 SEHNR and CDR2 FQNEAQ (reference sequence). CDR3 length: 15 residues. CDR3 sequence (DNA): TGTGCCAGCAGTCGCCCTGAGGAGGGGGGCTATGGCTACACCTTC. As protein: CASSRPEEGGYGYTF.

The chain has TRBV9 and TRBJ2-7, with D possibly matching TRBD2 (5 bases). The CDR3 length is 13 residues. Germline lookup yields CDR1 SGDLS and CDR2 YYNGEE. V was clipped by 4 bases and J by 2 bases, with 10 bases between them. CDR3 DNA: TGTGCCAGCAGCACGGGAAGCACCTACGAGCAGTACTTC. Translation: CASSTGSTYEQYF. Full variable domain (remainder filled in from reference TRBV9 and TRBJ2-7): DSGVTQTPKHLITATGQRVTLRCSPRSGDLSVYWYQQSLDQGLQFLIQYYNGEERAKGNILERFSAQQFPDLHSELNLSSLELGDSALYFCASSTGSTYEQYFGPGTRLTVT.

The genes are TRBV5-1 and TRBJ1-2; TRBD1 matches at 8 bases. V lost 4 bases, J lost 2 bases, and 10 bases stayed unmatched. This CDR3 contains 16 residues. Germline V CDR1 and CDR2: SGHRS, YFSETQ. The CDR3 DNA reads TGCGCCAGCAGCGTGGGTTTGACAGGGGAGAACTATGGCTACACCTTC. Translating it yields CASSVGLTGENYGYTF.

The chain carries TRBV29-1 and TRBJ1-1; D is ambiguous. The CDR3 totals 11 residues. Trimming removed 7 bases from V and 8 bases from J, with 14 bases in between. Germline V gene lookup returns CDR1 SQVTM and CDR2 ANQGSEA. CDR3 region: CSAFRDREAFF. CDR3 nucleotides: TGCAGCGCGTTCCGGGATAGGGAAGCTTTCTTT.

V and J are TRBV5-1 and TRBJ1-5; possible D gene TRBD1, 6 bases. Trimming shortened V by 1 base and J by 4 bases, and 9 bases separated the two germline ends. This CDR3 region has 14 residues. Germline CDR1 reads SGHRS; CDR2 reads YFSETQ. In DNA form, the CDR3 reads TGCGCCAGCAGCTTGACTCAGGGGAATCAGCCCCAGCATTTT. It specifies CASSLTQGNQPQHF. Supplemented by reference TRBV5-1 and TRBJ1-5, the full variable domain reads KAGVTQTPRYLIKTRGQQVTLSCSPISGHRSVSWYQQTPGQGLQFLFEYFSETQRNKGNFPGRFSGRQFSNSRSEMNVSTLELGDSALYLCASSLTQGNQPQHFGDGTRLSIL.

The CDR3 is CASVGLSHYEQYF. CDR3 bases: TGTGCCAGCGTAGGACTGAGCCACTACGAGCAGTACTTC. The V call is TRBV2, the J call TRBJ2-7, with D perhaps TRBD2 (5 bases). V was trimmed by 8 bases and J by 3 bases, leaving 14 bases between them. The CDR3 covers 13 residues. Germline CDR1 reads SNHLY; CDR2 reads FYNNEI.

The V and J genes are TRBV5-4 and TRBJ2-7; 8 bases align to TRBD2. The CDR3 runs 15 residues. Germline CDR1 reads SGHNT; CDR2 reads YYREEE (reference sequence). The V segment lost 4 bases and the J segment 3 bases; nucleotides outside the gene matches: 9. The CDR3 loop reads CASSPPGLVNYEQYF. The CDR3 coding sequence is TGTGCCAGCAGCCCCCCGGGACTAGTAAACTACGAGCAGTACTTC.

The chain has TRBV11-2 and TRBJ2-1; D unresolved. CDR1 is SGHAT, CDR2 FQNNGV, per germline. CDR3 length: 15 residues. V was clipped by 3 bases and J by 0 bases, with 9 bases between them. The CDR3 nucleotides are TGTGCCAGCAGCTTGGGCTGGAGCTCCTACAATGAGCAGTTCTTC. This gives the protein CASSLGWSSYNEQFF.

The genes are TRBV5-1 and TRBJ2-7; the D is unclear. CDR3 length equals 15 residues. The germline CDR1 and CDR2 sequences are SGHRS and YFSETQ. Trimming took 7 bases from V and 0 from J, leaving 17 bases between them. The CDR3 DNA follows: TGCGCCAGCCACGTAGTGGGATCAGGCTCCTACGAGCAGTACTTC. Protein: CASHVVGSGSYEQYF.

The chain uses TRBV10-3 and TRBJ2-2; TRBD2 might be the D (5 bases). Deletions cut 6 bases from V and 5 bases from J, with 7 bases between. Germline V gene data show CDR1 as ENHRY and CDR2 as SYGVKD. This CDR3 comprises 12 residues. Written as DNA, the CDR3 is TGTGCCATCAGGACTACTACCGGGGAGCTGTTTTTT. Translating gives CAIRTTTGELFF.

This clone was recorded a few times. This chain uses TRBV4-3 with TRBJ1-5; D ambiguous. Germline-derived CDR1 and CDR2 are LGHNA and YSLEER. The CDR3 is made up of 14 amino acids. Trimming removed 0 bases at V and 5 bases at J, with 8 bases between. The CDR3 here is CASSQDGGYQPQHF. The CDR3 DNA is TGCGCCAGCAGCCAAGATGGAGGGTATCAGCCCCAGCATTTT.

The rearrangement joins TRBV7-9 to TRBJ1-2, with D unclear. Germline values: CDR1 SEHNR, CDR2 FQNEAQ (reference sequence). The CDR3 length is 12 residues. V dropped 5 bases and J dropped 5 bases, with 9 bases sitting between them. The CDR3 region is CASSQARYGYTF. The DNA of the CDR3 is TGTGCCAGCAGCCAAGCTCGGTATGGCTACACCTTC.

The chain is built from TRBV2 and TRBJ1-2; D not certain. V lost 0 bases, J lost 4 bases, and 15 bases lay in between. Germline CDR1 is SNHLY and CDR2 is FYNNEI. This CDR3 has 16 amino acids. The CDR3 nucleotides are TGTGCCAGCAGTGAAGCGTATAAAGCAAGCCGCTATGGCTACACCTTC. This codes for CASSEAYKASRYGYTF.